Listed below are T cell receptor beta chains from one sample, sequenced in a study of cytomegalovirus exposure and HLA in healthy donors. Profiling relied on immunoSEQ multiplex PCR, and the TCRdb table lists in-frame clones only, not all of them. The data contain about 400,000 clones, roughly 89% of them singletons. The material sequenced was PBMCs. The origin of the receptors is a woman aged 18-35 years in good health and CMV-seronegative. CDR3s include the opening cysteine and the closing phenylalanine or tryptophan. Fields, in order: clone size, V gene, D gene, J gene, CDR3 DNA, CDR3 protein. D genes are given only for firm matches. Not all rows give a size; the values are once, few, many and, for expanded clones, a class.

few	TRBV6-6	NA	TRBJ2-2	TGTGCCAGCACCCAGAACACCGGGGAGCTGTTTTTT	CASTQNTGELFF
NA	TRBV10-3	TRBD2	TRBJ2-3	TGTGCCATCAGCGCAGCGGGGGACACAGATACGCAGTATTTT	CAISAAGDTDTQYF
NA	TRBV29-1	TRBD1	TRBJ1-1	TGCAGCGTTGAATCCCGGCCCCCGCCTCCGGGACAGGGGTTAACTGAAGCTTTCTTT	CSVESRPPPPGQGLTEAFF
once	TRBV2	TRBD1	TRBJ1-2	TGTGCCAGCAAACCCGGGACAGGGATGATCTATGGCTACACCTTC	CASKPGTGMIYGYTF
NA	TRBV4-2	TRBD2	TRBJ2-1	TGTGCCAGCAGCCAAGACGGGACTAGCGGGAGTTGGAATGAGCAGTTCTTC	CASSQDGTSGSWNEQFF
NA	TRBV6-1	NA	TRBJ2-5	TGTGCCAGCAGTGAACAGCAAGAGACCCAGTACTTC	CASSEQQETQYF
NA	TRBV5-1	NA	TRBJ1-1	TGCGCCAGCAGCTTCTCAGAATCAGAAGCTTTCTTT	CASSFSESEAFF
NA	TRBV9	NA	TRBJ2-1	TGTGCCAGCAGCGCTACAGACTACAATGAGCAGTTCTTC	CASSATDYNEQFF
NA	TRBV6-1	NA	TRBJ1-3	TGTGCCAGCAGTGAACCCATCACTATCCTCTCTGGAAACACCATATATTTT	CASSEPITILSGNTIYF
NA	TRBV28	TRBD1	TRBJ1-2	TGTGCCAGCAGTTCGGACAGGAGAAATAACTATGGCTACACCTTC	CASSSDRRNNYGYTF
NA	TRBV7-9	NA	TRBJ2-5	TGTGCCAGCAGCTTCCCGGGAACAGAGACCCAGTACTTC	CASSFPGTETQYF
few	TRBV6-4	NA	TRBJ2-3	TGTGCCAGCAGTGACTCGGGGCTAGCGCCAGATACGCAGTATTTT	CASSDSGLAPDTQYF
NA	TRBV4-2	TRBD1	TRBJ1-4	TGTGCCAGCAGCCGAATCGGGACAGGGGCCGCAACTAATGAAAAACTGTTTTTT	CASSRIGTGAATNEKLFF
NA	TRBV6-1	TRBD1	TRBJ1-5	TGTGCCAGCAGTGACCCGGGACAGGGAGGTCATCAGCCCCAGCATTTT	CASSDPGQGGHQPQHF
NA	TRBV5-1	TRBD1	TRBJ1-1	TGCGCCAGCAGCATAGACAGGGGGAACACTGAAGCTTTCTTT	CASSIDRGNTEAFF
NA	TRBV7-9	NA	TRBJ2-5	TGTGCCAGCAGCTTAAGGCCCGGGACTTTCGAAGGGGAGACCCAGTACTTC	CASSLRPGTFEGETQYF
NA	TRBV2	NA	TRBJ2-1	TGTGCCAGCAGCCGGGACATCGGTGAGCAGTTCTTC	CASSRDIGEQFF
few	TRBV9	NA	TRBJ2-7	TGTGCCAGCGGACGGACAGACTACGAGCAGTACTTC	CASGRTDYEQYF
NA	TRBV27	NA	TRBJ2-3	TGTGCCAGCAGTACTAGTGATGGCACAGATACGCAGTATTTT	CASSTSDGTDTQYF
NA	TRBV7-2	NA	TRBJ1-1	TGTGCCAGCAGCCCCTATCGTTACGACATTCACGGGGGTTTCTTT	CASSPYRYDIHGGFF
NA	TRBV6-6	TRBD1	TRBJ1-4	TGTGCCAGCAGCAAAAAGGGACAGCCTAATGAAAAACTGTTTTTT	CASSKKGQPNEKLFF
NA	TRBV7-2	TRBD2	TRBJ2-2	TGTGCCAGCAGCATCGATAGCGGGAGGGCCGCGAACACCGGGGAGCTGTTTTTT	CASSIDSGRAANTGELFF
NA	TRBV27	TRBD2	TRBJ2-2	TGTGCCAGCAGTTCACTAGCGGGAGGGCCTGTCGGGGAGCTGTTTTTT	CASSSLAGGPVGELFF